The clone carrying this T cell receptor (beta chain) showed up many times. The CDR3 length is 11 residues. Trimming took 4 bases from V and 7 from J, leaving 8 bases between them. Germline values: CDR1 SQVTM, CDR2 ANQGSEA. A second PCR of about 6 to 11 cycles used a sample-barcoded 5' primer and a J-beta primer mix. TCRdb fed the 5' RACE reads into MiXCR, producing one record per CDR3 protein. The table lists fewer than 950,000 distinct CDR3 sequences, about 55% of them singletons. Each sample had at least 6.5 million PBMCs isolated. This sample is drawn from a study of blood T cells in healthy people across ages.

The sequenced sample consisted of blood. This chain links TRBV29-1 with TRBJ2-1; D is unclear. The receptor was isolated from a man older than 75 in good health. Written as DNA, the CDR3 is TGCAGCGTTGGGTCGGCGAATGAGCAGTTCTTC. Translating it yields CSVGSANEQFF.